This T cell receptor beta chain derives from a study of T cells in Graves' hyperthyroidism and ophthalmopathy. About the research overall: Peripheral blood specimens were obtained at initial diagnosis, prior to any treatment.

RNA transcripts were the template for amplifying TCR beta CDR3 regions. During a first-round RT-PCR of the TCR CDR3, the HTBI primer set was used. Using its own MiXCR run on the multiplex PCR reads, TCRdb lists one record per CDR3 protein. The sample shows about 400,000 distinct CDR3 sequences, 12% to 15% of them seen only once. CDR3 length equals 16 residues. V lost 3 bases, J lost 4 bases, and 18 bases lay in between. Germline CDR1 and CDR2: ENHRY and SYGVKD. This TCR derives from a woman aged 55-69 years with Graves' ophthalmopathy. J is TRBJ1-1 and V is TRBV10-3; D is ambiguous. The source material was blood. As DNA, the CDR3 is TGTGCCATCAGTGACCTTTTTAGACCGGGAGGCACTGAAGCTTTCTTT. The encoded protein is CAISDLFRPGGTEAFF.